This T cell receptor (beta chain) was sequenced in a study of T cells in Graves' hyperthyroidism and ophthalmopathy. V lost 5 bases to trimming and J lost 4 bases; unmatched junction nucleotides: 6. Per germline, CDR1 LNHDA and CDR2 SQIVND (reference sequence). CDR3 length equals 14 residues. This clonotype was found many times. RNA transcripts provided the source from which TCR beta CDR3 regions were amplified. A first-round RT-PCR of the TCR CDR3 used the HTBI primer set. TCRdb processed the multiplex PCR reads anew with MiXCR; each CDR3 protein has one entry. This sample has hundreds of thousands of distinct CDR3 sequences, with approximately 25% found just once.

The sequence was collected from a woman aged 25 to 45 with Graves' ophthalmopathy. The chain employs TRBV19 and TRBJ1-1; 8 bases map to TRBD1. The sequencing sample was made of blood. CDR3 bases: TGTGCCAGTAGTCCCAGGGGGCTTGGCACTGAAGCTTTCTTT. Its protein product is CASSPRGLGTEAFF.